Listed here are 23 T cell receptor beta chains from one sample, sequenced in a study of radiotherapy plus CTLA-4 blockade in lung cancer. Produced via immunoSEQ multiplex PCR; TCRdb's table is partial and in-frame only. This table holds some 110,000 clones, around 75% found once. The sample in question was peripheral blood, obtained from a patient treated with radiotherapy plus ipilimumab. The receptors shown here come from a human donor with non-small cell lung cancer who had a partial response to radiotherapy plus ipilimumab.

CDR3 in DNA: TGTGCCAGCAGCGTAGGAGAGCTAGCCGCAGATACGCAGTATTTT. It is translated as CASSVGELAADTQYF. The V and J genes are TRBV9 and TRBJ2-3; weak D call: TRBD2 (5 bases). Germline loops: CDR1 SGDLS, CDR2 YYNGEE. The V end was cut by 0 bases, the J end by 4 bases, with 12 bases between. CDR3 size: 15 residues.

V usage is TRBV29-1 and J usage is TRBJ1-5; a possible D gene is TRBD1 (6 bases). This CDR3 is built from 18 residues. Trimming took off 0 bases at V and 1 base at J, with 19 bases between the two ends. The germline gives CDR1 SQVTM, CDR2 ANQGSEA. The CDR3 coding sequence is TGCAGCGTTGAAGATTATAGCGTAACAGGGTCGAGCAATCAGCCCCAGCATTTT. It specifies CSVEDYSVTGSSNQPQHF.

The chain carries TRBV28 and TRBJ1-2, with 10 bases matching TRBD1. Germline CDR1 and CDR2: MDHEN and SYDVKM. The trim removed 2 bases at V and 1 base at J, leaving 4 bases unmatched. The CDR3 runs to 16 residues. The DNA of the CDR3 is TGTGCCAGCAGTTTACTGGACAGGGGGGTTAACTATGGCTACACCTTC. Translation gives CASSLLDRGVNYGYTF.

The rearrangement joins TRBV9 to TRBJ2-1; D not certain. CDR1 and CDR2 from the germline V gene are SGDLS and YYNGEE. The CDR3 consists of 17 residues. The V end lost 4 bases, the J end lost 3 bases, and 20 bases lay between the germline ends. The CDR3, as DNA: TGTGCCAGCAGCCCCTCCCTCGCGGCGGAAAACTACAATGAGCAGTTCTTC. Translating it yields CASSPSLAAENYNEQFF. Filled out from reference TRBV9 and TRBJ2-1, the complete variable domain reads DSGVTQTPKHLITATGQRVTLRCSPRSGDLSVYWYQQSLDQGLQFLIQYYNGEERAKGNILERFSAQQFPDLHSELNLSSLELGDSALYFCASSPSLAAENYNEQFFGPGTRLTVL.

V is TRBV5-8 and J is TRBJ2-2; 8 nucleotides align to TRBD1. The germline gives CDR1 SGHTS, CDR2 YDEGEE. This CDR3 region has 17 residues. With V trimmed by 4 bases and J by 3 bases, 11 bases remained unmatched. CDR3 region: CASSPGTGSQDTGELFF. CDR3 coding DNA: TGTGCCAGCAGCCCTGGGACAGGTTCGCAGGACACCGGGGAGCTGTTTTTT. Variable domain in full (rest from reference TRBV5-8 and TRBJ2-2): EAGVTQSPTHLIKTRGQQATLRCSPISGHTSVYWYQQALGLGLQFLLWYDEGEERNRGNFPPRFSGRQFPNYSSELNVNALELEDSALYLCASSPGTGSQDTGELFFGEGSRLTVL.

The V call is TRBV5-1, the J call TRBJ1-5, with D possibly matching TRBD1 (6 bases). The CDR3 runs to 15 residues. V lost 4 bases and J lost 4, with 15 bases in between. The germline gives CDR1 SGHRS, CDR2 YFSETQ. Here the CDR3 DNA reads TGCGCCAGCAGCAGGGGGGCGGGGGAGAATCAGCCCCAGCATTTT. It translates to CASSRGAGENQPQHF.

This rearrangement joins TRBV29-1 to TRBJ1-3, with a weak D call TRBD1 (6 bases). The CDR3 has 12 amino acids. Deletions cut 3 bases from V and 3 bases from J, with 6 bases between. Germline loops: CDR1 SQVTM, CDR2 ANQGSEA. CDR3 region: CSVDRGGNTIYF. The CDR3 coding sequence is TGCAGCGTTGACAGGGGTGGAAACACCATATATTTT.

The J gene is TRBJ1-4, the V gene TRBV4-1; TRBD1 is a possible D gene (5 bases). The germline CDR1 and CDR2 sequences are MGHRA and YSYEKL. The CDR3 runs 15 residues. The ends were cut back, 1 base at V and 3 bases at J, with 9 bases in the middle. CDR3 loop: CASSQGGGANEKLFF. The CDR3 coding sequence is TGCGCCAGCAGCCAAGGTGGAGGGGCTAATGAAAAACTGTTTTTT.

The rearrangement links TRBV7-9 to TRBJ2-1; TRBD2 matches 7 bases. From germline, CDR1 is SEHNR and CDR2 FQNEAQ (reference sequence). With 6 bases clipped from V and 2 bases from J, the junction kept 4 bases outside the gene matches. The CDR3 contains 14 residues. DNA of the CDR3: TGTGCCAGCAGGGCGGGAGACCCCTACAATGAGCAGTTCTTC. Its protein is CASRAGDPYNEQFF.

The chain links TRBV29-1 to TRBJ1-1; 9 positions match TRBD1. This CDR3 contains 13 residues. CDR1 SQVTM and CDR2 ANQGSEA come from the germline V gene. V lost 6 bases and J lost 2; bases outside the gene matches: 4. In nucleotides, the CDR3 is TGCAGCGTCCCGGGACAGGGAAACACTGAAGCTTTCTTT. Its protein is CSVPGQGNTEAFF.

The chain joins TRBV11-2 to TRBJ2-4; D is perhaps TRBD1 (5 bases). This CDR3 has 12 residues. The V end lost 1 base, the J end lost 10 bases, and 8 bases lay between the germline ends. Looked up from germline, CDR1 is SGHAT and CDR2 is FQNNGV. The CDR3 coding sequence is TGTGCCAGCAGCTTAGCGGCAGGGATTCAGTACTTC. Protein product: CASSLAAGIQYF. The variable domain in full, with the rest retrieved from reference TRBV11-2 and TRBJ2-4, is EAGVAQSPRYKIIEKRQSVAFWCNPISGHATLYWYQQILGQGPKLLIQFQNNGVVDDSQLPKDRFSAERLKGVDSTLKIQPAKLEDSAVYLCASSLAAGIQYFGAGTRLSVL.

The chain is built from TRBV7-9 and TRBJ1-6; the D gene is possibly TRBD1 (5 bases). The germline V and J ends were trimmed by 1 base and 10 bases, with 11 bases remaining between them. Looked up from germline, CDR1 is SEHNR and CDR2 is FQNEAQ (reference sequence). The CDR3 covers 14 residues. The chain's CDR3 is CASSLGREGSPLHF. CDR3 nucleotide sequence: TGTGCCAGCAGCTTAGGCAGGGAGGGATCACCCCTCCACTTT.

V and J are TRBV7-2 and TRBJ2-6, with 8 bases aligning to TRBD1. This CDR3 contains 17 residues. Germline V CDR1 and CDR2: SGHTA, FQGNSA. With 2 bases clipped from V and 0 bases from J, the junction kept 3 bases outside the gene matches. CDR3 coding DNA: TGTGCCAGCAGCTTAAGGACAGGGAGCTCTGGGGCCAACGTCCTGACTTTC. Translation: CASSLRTGSSGANVLTF.

The chain carries TRBV6-5 and TRBJ2-3; a possible D gene is TRBD2 (6 bases). V lost 5 bases, J lost 4 bases, and 16 bases lay in between. CDR1 and CDR2 (germline): MNHEY, SVGAGI. The CDR3 contains 15 residues. The CDR3 nucleotides are TGTGCCAGCAGTCCCCCTGGAGGGCTTCCAGATACGCAGTATTTT. As protein: CASSPPGGLPDTQYF.

This rearrangement joins TRBV2 to TRBJ1-2, with D maybe TRBD1 (5 bases). The ends were cut back, 3 bases at V and 3 bases at J, with 17 bases in the middle. Per germline, CDR1 SNHLY and CDR2 FYNNEI. The CDR3 length is 16 residues. The DNA of the CDR3 is TGTGCCAGCAGTGAGGGGGGTTTGTCCTCGGACTATGGCTACACCTTC. Amino acid sequence: CASSEGGLSSDYGYTF.

This sequence joins TRBV5-1 and TRBJ2-1; 7 nucleotides align to TRBD2. The CDR3 consists of 17 residues. Germline V CDR1 and CDR2: SGHRS, YFSETQ. Unmatched junction bases numbered 13, after V lost 6 bases and J lost 1 base. CDR3 sequence (DNA): TGCGCCAGCACCTTCCCGGTCGAGGGAGGGTCCTACAATGAGCAGTTCTTC. It translates to CASTFPVEGGSYNEQFF.

The V gene is TRBV5-1, the J gene TRBJ1-5; the D gene is possibly TRBD1 (5 bases). Germline CDR1 reads SGHRS; CDR2 reads YFSETQ. This CDR3 region has 14 residues. V was shortened by 0 bases and J by 7 bases, with 11 bases between the two germline ends. The CDR3 spells CASSLGGGEQPQHF. As DNA, the CDR3 is TGCGCCAGCAGCTTGGGGGGGGGAGAACAGCCCCAGCATTTT.

The J gene is TRBJ2-2, the V gene TRBV28; 8 bases are a match to TRBD2. The CDR3 contains 15 residues. Trimming took 6 bases from V and 7 from J; bases not matched to a gene: 10. Germline V gives CDR1 MDHEN, CDR2 SYDVKM. CDR3 DNA: TGTGCCAGCAGCATCCCGGGACTAGGGATCGGGGAGCTGTTTTTT. This translates into CASSIPGLGIGELFF.

The chain has TRBV6-5 and TRBJ1-2; D call uncertain. This CDR3 spans 11 amino acids. Germline assignment: CDR1 MNHEY and CDR2 SVGAGI. V lost 7 bases and J 9 bases, leaving 12 bases between the germline ends. The CDR3 sequence is CASTPGASYTF. The CDR3 DNA reads TGTGCCAGCACCCCGGGTGCGAGCTACACCTTC.

The gene calls are TRBV6-5 and TRBJ1-1, with D unclear. V gave up 5 bases and J gave up 5 bases, with 9 bases separating them. CDR3 size: 12 residues. Germline V gives CDR1 MNHEY, CDR2 SVGAGI. CDR3 amino acids: CASSLGRTEAFF. CDR3 sequence (DNA): TGTGCCAGCAGTCTGGGGAGGACTGAAGCTTTCTTT.

This chain connects TRBV6-4 to TRBJ1-2, with 9 nucleotides matching TRBD1. Looked up from germline, CDR1 is MRHNA and CDR2 is SNTAGT. The CDR3 covers 11 residues. V shed 8 bases, J shed 8 bases, and the junction held 3 bases outside the gene matches. This chain's CDR3 is CASRTGDGYTF. The CDR3 nucleotides are TGTGCCAGCCGGACAGGGGACGGCTACACCTTC.

A word on this clone: The sample contains more than one DNA sequence encoding this CDR3. This sequence joins TRBV28 and TRBJ2-3; TRBD1 matches at 8 bases. Germline CDR1 and CDR2: MDHEN and SYDVKM. This CDR3 comprises 14 residues. V dropped 3 bases and J dropped 2; count of bases not matched to a gene: 1. The CDR3 here is CASSFQGATDTQYF. Here the CDR3 DNA reads TGTGCCAGCAGTTTTCAGGGGGCCACAGATACGCAGTATTTT.

This chain joins TRBV28 and TRBJ2-2; perhaps TRBD2 as D (6 bases). Trimming took off 7 bases at V and 7 bases at J, with 16 bases between the two ends. There are 14 residues in the CDR3. The germline V gene has CDR1 MDHEN and CDR2 SYDVKM. The CDR3 DNA is TGTGCCAGCACCCTCGCAGGGCGGGGCGGGGAGCTGTTTTTT. Amino acids: CASTLAGRGGELFF. The full variable domain, completed using reference TRBV28 and TRBJ2-2, is DVKVTQSSRYLVKRTGEKVFLECVQDMDHENMFWYRQDPGLGLRLIYFSYDVKMKEKGDIPEGYSVSREKKERFSLILESASTNQTSMYLCASTLAGRGGELFFGEGSRLTVL.